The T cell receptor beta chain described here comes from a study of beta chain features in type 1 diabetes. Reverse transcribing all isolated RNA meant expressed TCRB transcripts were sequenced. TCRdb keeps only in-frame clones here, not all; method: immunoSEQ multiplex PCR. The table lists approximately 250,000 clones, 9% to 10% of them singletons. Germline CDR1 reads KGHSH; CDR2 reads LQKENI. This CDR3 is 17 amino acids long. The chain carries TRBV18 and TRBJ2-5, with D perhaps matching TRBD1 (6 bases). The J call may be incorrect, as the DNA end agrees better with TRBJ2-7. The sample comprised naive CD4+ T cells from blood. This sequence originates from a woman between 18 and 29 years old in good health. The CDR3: CASSPIRGQISSYEQYF. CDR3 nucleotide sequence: TGTGCCAGCTCACCAATACGTGGACAGATTAGCTCCTACGAGCAGTACTTC.